This paragraph covers one T cell receptor beta chain sequence. Clones were read by immunoSEQ multiplex PCR, and TCRdb kept only the in-frame ones, dropping some. The sample has around 13,000 clones, approximately 88% seen once. This entry comes from a study of technical replicates of blood from several donors. Germline V CDR1 and CDR2: SGHRS, YFSETQ. The CDR3 totals 16 residues. V dropped 0 bases and J dropped 7 bases, with 17 bases sitting between them. The sequence came from a human donor in good health. The V and J genes are TRBV5-1 and TRBJ2-1, with D perhaps TRBD1 (5 bases). Sequenced: PBMCs. CDR3 region: CASSLGTGQGWNEQFF. The CDR3 DNA follows: TGCGCCAGCAGCTTGGGCACGGGCCAGGGATGGAATGAGCAGTTCTTC.